This T cell receptor beta chain was sequenced for a study of neurological immune-mediated disorders (dated by TCRdb to the late 2010s). Regarding the research as a whole: Using UMI-based sequencing, the study compared peripheral blood TCR-beta repertoires from patients with HTLV-I-associated myelopathy (HAM/TSP), patients with multiple sclerosis, and healthy controls. The cohort comprised 60 to 75 subjects: approximately 15 HAM/TSP patients, approximately 34 multiple sclerosis patients and 20 healthy controls. The approximately 110 TCR-beta libraries included longitudinal samples, technical triplicates and paired sorted CD4+ and CD8+ T-cell subsets alongside PBMC samples. Results and caveats for the whole study, not just this receptor: No identical CDR3 amino acid sequences were shared among expanded clones across subjects, suggesting private TCR-beta repertoires in all groups. TCR clonal expansion was highest in HAM/TSP patients and lowest in MS patients, with MS patients falling below even healthy controls.

The table lists this clonotype with many counts. Its antigen remains unidentified. No much larger clonotype is one base removed from it; base qualities were not supplied. cDNA was synthesized by template-switch 5'RACE using a primer with a 10-nucleotide random unique molecular identifier that tagged each TCR transcript. Every sequencing run covered 15-18 subjects and yielded more than 160 million TCR-beta sequences. Total RNA was extracted with the RNeasy kit. Using the KAPA Real-time Library Amplification kit, TCR-beta VDJ regions were amplified with primers for the TCR constant region and the 5'RACE anchor. Sample indexes and Illumina adaptors were added in a first PCR, and a second PCR then increased library yield. After Ampure bead purification, the roughly 650 bp TCR product was size-selected on a 2% E-gel SizeSelection system. Before pooling, library quality was assessed on a Bioanalyzer, concentration was determined with Qubit, and library quantification was performed with the Kapa Library Quantification kit. Paired-end 2 x 150 bp sequencing of the libraries was performed on an Illumina HiSeq 2500. To increase sequence diversity, roughly 24-31% phiX was spiked into each library pool. The study's own analysis went as follows. The quality-filtered reads were processed with the UMI-based MiGEC pipeline, whose error correction step removed more than 85% of the raw TCR sequences. IMGT germline references were used for aligning VDJ genes, and each clonotype was defined as a unique CDR3 amino acid sequence together with its V-J genes. Clonal expansion, Shannon diversity and CDR3 relatedness were evaluated with VDJtools (CalcPairwiseDistances, ClusterSamples), while phylogenetic trees were built in CLCbio workbench. Clones with at least 8 unique UMIs were defined as expanded, with this threshold being based on coefficient-of-variation modelling across technical triplicates. Clones were called with MiXCR by TCRdb after fastp trimmed the public reads at Q25, and only in-frame beta chains were retained. Merged by CDR3 protein, the rows form single entries marked with the most common genes and DNA. TCRdb assigned the V and J calls; the authors' analysis was not used. This sample holds 45,000 or so distinct CDR3 sequences; about 12% were observed only once. The ten most abundant clones make up roughly 1.2% of the sample.

Blood bank volunteers in Maryland, USA served as the healthy controls. Unsorted PBMC libraries were generated from 2 million PBMCs stored in RNAlater at -80 °C until RNA extraction. Peripheral blood underwent Ficoll-Hypaque density gradient centrifugation to isolate PBMCs, which were then cryopreserved in liquid nitrogen. The CDR3, cysteine through phenylalanine, is 16 amino acids long. The kept DNA is CDR3 alone, 48 bases in frame from the first base. V lost 3 bases and J lost 6 bases, and the count of bases not matched to a germline gene is 13. Per the germline V gene, MGHRA is the CDR1 and YSYEKL is the CDR2.

The V and J segments used are TRBV4-1 and TRBJ2-7, with 8 bases matching TRBD2. Source material: PBMCs. The origin of this receptor is a female donor in good health. Read as DNA, the sequence is TGCGCCAGCAGCCAGGGATCGACTAGCGTGCTATCCGAGCAGTACTTC. The resulting protein is CASSQGSTSVLSEQYF.